The subject of this entry is one T cell receptor (beta chain). Its specificity is unknown. The length of the CDR3 is 17 residues. Per the germline V gene, CDR1 is LGHDT and CDR2 is YNNKEL (reference sequence). The junction had 8 bases not matched to a gene; V was cut back by 0 bases and J by 4 bases. These data are taken from a study of response to subunit inactivated influenza vaccine. Using its own MiXCR run on the RT-PCR reads, TCRdb lists one record per CDR3 protein. Of about 520,000 distinct CDR3 sequences in the sample, roughly 7.9% were seen once. Whole-study results and caveats: With each seasonal influenza vaccination, the authors suggested, few new T cells are recruited.

This sample comprised PBMCs from blood, obtained approximately 25 months after vaccination. The TCR sequence derives from a man in his fifties or sixties who received an inactivated influenza vaccine. The rearrangement links TRBV3-1 to TRBJ2-3; 9 bases are a match to TRBD1. The CDR3 DNA sequence: TGTGCCAGCAGCCAAGATTGGACAGGGGCCCCTCCAGATACGCAGTATTTT. It is translated as CASSQDWTGAPPDTQYF.